This T cell receptor (beta chain) was recorded in a study of PD-L1 blockade in urothelial cancer (TCRdb year 2017). Study-level background: All patients started therapy around 2014 and received atezolizumab 1,200 mg intravenously every 3 weeks. About 90% of the 29 patients were males with bladder-origin urothelial cancer, and 18 of 29 reported a prior smoking history. An ECOG performance status of 0 or 1 was recorded for the patients, and 0 to 3 prior chemotherapy regimens had been received by the patients. Blood samples were analyzed 3 weeks after the start of treatment (second dose) and 6 weeks after the start of treatment. A median of about 150,000 T cells and some 90,000 unique TCRs was obtained from blood samples, and a median clonality of roughly 0.08 was observed. Somatic, immune and clinical correlates of response to PD-L1 blockade with atezolizumab in urothelial cancer were the focus of an exploratory multi-omic analysis. Pretreatment tumor samples and matched peripheral blood, collected serially before and after atezolizumab treatment, underwent TCR sequencing. Durable clinical benefit was defined as a progression-free survival longer than 6 months, and TCR features were additionally tested against progression-free survival and overall survival. In the same patients, whole exome sequencing and RNA sequencing of pretreatment tumors were performed in addition to TCR sequencing. Eight to ten patients achieved durable clinical benefit and some 21 did not. Pretreatment blood TCR-seq was available for about 27 patients, at least one posttreatment blood collection was obtained for approximately 25 patients, and tumor TCR-seq was available for approximately 25 patients.

Clipping removes 5 bases from V and 1 base from J, with 5 as the unmatched junction base count. Based on the germline V gene (reference sequence), the CDR1 and CDR2 sequences are MNHEY and SMNVEV. The CDR3 spans 15 residues, from the cysteine through the phenylalanine. Only the CDR3 region is kept as DNA, spanning 45 bases read in frame from base 1. Details on this clone: Its antigen is still unknown. Base qualities are not at hand, and no much larger clone is one base apart.

To estimate absolute template abundance from read counts, synthetic TCR analog templates were spiked into each PCR. The immunoSEQ assay was used to amplify TCRbeta CDR3 regions from genomic DNA with bias-controlled V and J gene primers. Sequencing of rearranged TCRbeta segments was performed at approximately 20X coverage. As for how the authors treated the data: Sequencing errors were corrected by clustering, and CDR3s were annotated against IMGT so that V, D and J genes could be assigned. Only productive TCRbeta rearrangements were used in downstream analyses, excluding out-of-frame or stop-codon sequences. Clonality was calculated as one minus the Shannon entropy normalized by the log of the number of unique productive sequences. Clones differing between time points or between blood and tumor were identified using Fisher's exact test with Benjamini-Hochberg correction, with an adjusted p below 0.01 applied as the threshold. The immuneACCESS repertoire file appears here via TCRdb, limited to in-frame rearrangements. These files lack a portion of the clones; in checked studies, under half of the deficit traces to unresolved V genes, and the cause of the others is not known. V and J calls plus clone size are reproduced from that table; the DNA served to infer D and trimming. The sample table records about 30,000 clones; 87% of these occur just once. Approximately 4% of the sample rests with the top ten.

Paper-wide results and their limitations: Improved progression-free and overall survival was found to be associated with pretreatment peripheral blood TCR clonality below the median. Because of the small sample size (n ≈ 31) and the many exploratory analyses performed, the results are intended to be regarded as hypothesis-generating. At 3 weeks after the start of treatment, tumor-associated TCR clones in peripheral blood had expanded more in patients with durable benefit (n of about 20, p = 0.022).

The cohort included some 30 patients with locally advanced or metastatic urothelial carcinoma who were treated at Memorial Sloan Kettering on a trial protocol. Peripheral blood mononuclear cells were collected pretreatment and during treatment, with between 1 and 8 total time points per patient. The Qiagen DNeasy Blood extraction kit was used to purify genomic DNA from total PBMCs and from tumor samples. PBMCs were collected pretreatment and during treatment, and were isolated and stored as previously described. Sequencing was performed on PBMCs, taken around atezolizumab (anti-PD-L1) treatment. The sequence came from a man aged 50-59 years with urothelial cancer. This chain is built from TRBV27 and TRBJ2-7; a stretch of 10 junction bases matches TRBD1. CDR3 loop: CASSVGTGVSYEQYF. At the DNA level, the sequence is TGTGCCAGCAGTGTGGGGACAGGGGTGTCCTACGAGCAGTACTTC.